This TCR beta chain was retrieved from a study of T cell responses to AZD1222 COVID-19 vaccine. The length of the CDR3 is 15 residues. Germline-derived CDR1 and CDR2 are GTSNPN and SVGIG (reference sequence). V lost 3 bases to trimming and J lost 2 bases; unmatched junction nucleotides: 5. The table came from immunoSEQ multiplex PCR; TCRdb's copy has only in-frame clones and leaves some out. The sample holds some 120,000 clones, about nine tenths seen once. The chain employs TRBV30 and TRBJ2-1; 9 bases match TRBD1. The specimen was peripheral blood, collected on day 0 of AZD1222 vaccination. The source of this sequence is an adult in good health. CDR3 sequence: CAWREQGAPYNEQFF. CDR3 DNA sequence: TGTGCCTGGAGGGAACAGGGGGCCCCCTACAATGAGCAGTTCTTC.